This passage covers 27 T cell receptor beta chains from one sample sequenced in a study of shared clonotypes between healthy human individuals. Only in-frame clones appear in the TCRdb table, and some are missing; sequencing was by immunoSEQ multiplex PCR. Counted here are a few million clones, around nine tenths occurring once; the ten biggest clones make up more than 0.12%. The sample was naive CD4+ T cells sorted from blood. The subset was: CD45RA+ positively selected. The source of these receptors is a man in his late teens or twenties in good health.

The chain links TRBV29-1 to TRBJ2-5; maybe TRBD2 (6 bases). V was trimmed by 4 bases and J by 4 bases, leaving 10 bases between them. The CDR3 runs to 12 residues. In germline, CDR1 is SQVTM, CDR2 ANQGSEA. CDR3 bases: TGCAGCGTTGTTACGGGGGTAGAGACCCAGTACTTC. It codes for CSVVTGVETQYF.

A remark on this clone: Additional DNA sequences in this sample encode the identical CDR3. This chain uses TRBV7-2 with TRBJ1-1; D remains unclear. Germline V gene sequence: CDR1 SGHTA, CDR2 FQGNSA. V lost 6 bases, J lost 1 base, and 9 bases lay in between. There are 13 residues in the CDR3. CDR3 protein: CASSLGRNTEAFF. The DNA of the CDR3 is TGTGCCAGCAGTCTAGGACGGAACACTGAAGCTTTCTTT.

The CDR3 protein is CASSLGGGDYGYTF. The CDR3 nucleotides read TGTGCCAGCAGCTTGGGAGGGGGCGACTATGGCTACACCTTC. The V and J genes are TRBV5-4 and TRBJ1-2, with TRBD1 identical over 7 bases. V trimming: 0 bases; J trimming: 3 bases; junction bases outside the gene matches: 2. This CDR3 has 14 amino acids. Per germline, CDR1 SGHNT and CDR2 YYREEE (reference sequence).

The rearrangement joins TRBV12-5 to TRBJ2-7, with D possibly TRBD1 on 6 matching bases. CDR3 length: 17 amino acids. Germline V gene data show CDR1 as LGHNT and CDR2 as FRNRAP. Trimming removed 7 bases at V and 4 bases at J, with 26 bases between. DNA of the CDR3: TGTGCTAGTGCCGAGGGGGACAAGGGTTACCGAGTTTACGAGCAGTACTTC. Its translation: CASAEGDKGYRVYEQYF.

Here the CDR3 DNA reads TGTGCCATCAGCCTCCTAAACTTCGGATCGGATACGCAGTATTTT. Its translation: CAISLLNFGSDTQYF. The chain carries TRBV10-3 and TRBJ2-3; D unclear. V dropped 6 bases and J dropped 6 bases, with 19 bases sitting between them. Germline V gene lookup returns CDR1 ENHRY and CDR2 SYGVKD. This CDR3 is built from 15 residues.

The chain is built from TRBV28 and TRBJ1-5; 7 bases map to TRBD1. The length of the CDR3 is 14 residues. V lost 8 bases, J lost 4 bases, and 8 bases stayed unmatched. The germline CDR1 and CDR2 sequences are MDHEN and SYDVKM. Here the CDR3 reads CASPPRDSNQPQHF. As DNA, the CDR3 is TGTGCCAGCCCCCCGAGGGACAGTAATCAGCCCCAGCATTTT.

In its sample, this clone was seen once. This sequence joins TRBV11-2 and TRBJ2-5; no clear D gene. V was clipped by 6 bases and J by 3 bases, with 2 bases between them. Germline values: CDR1 SGHAT, CDR2 FQNNGV. The CDR3 length is 10 residues. In DNA, the CDR3 is TGTGCCAGCAGTGAAGAGACCCAGTACTTC. Its translation: CASSEETQYF.

The chain links TRBV21-1 to TRBJ1-4; the DNA was not used to check the table's D call, TRBD1. TRBV21-1 is designated a pseudogene. The CDR3 is 16 amino acids. The CDR3 DNA follows: TGTGCCAGCAGCAAGGGGGATACAGGGGTCAATGAAAAACTGTTTTTT. Its translation is CASSKGDTGVNEKLFF.

This clone was recorded only once. CDR3 sequence (DNA): TGTGCCAGCAGCGCCCTCAGAGTTTCCAGGTACTACGAGCAGTACTTC. Protein: CASSALRVSRYYEQYF. The chain joins TRBV7-2 to TRBJ2-7, with D uncertain. V lost 5 bases and J lost 3, with 20 bases in between. The CDR3 loop spans 16 amino acids. Germline CDR1 and CDR2: SGHTA and FQGNSA.

This rearrangement joins TRBV6-5 to TRBJ2-3, with a possible D match to TRBD2 (5 bases). This CDR3 region has 13 residues. Trimming took 6 bases from V and 1 from J, leaving 8 bases between them. The germline CDR1 and CDR2 sequences are MNHEY and SVGAGI. The CDR3 protein is CASSVRGTDTQYF. CDR3 DNA sequence: TGTGCCAGCAGCGTGCGGGGCACAGATACGCAGTATTTT.

V usage is TRBV5-1 and J usage is TRBJ1-1; D gene ambiguous. CDR1 is SGHRS, CDR2 YFSETQ, per germline. This CDR3 is 15 amino acids long. Trimming cost V 5 bases and J 2 bases, with 16 bases left between them. The CDR3 nucleotides are TGCGCCAGCAGGTCGGACCCGAGCCTTAACACTGAAGCTTTCTTT. Translating it yields CASRSDPSLNTEAFF.

The V gene is TRBV6-1, the J gene TRBJ2-7, with D possibly being TRBD2 (5 bases). The germline V and J ends were trimmed by 2 bases and 5 bases, with 16 bases remaining between them. CDR1 and CDR2 from the germline V gene are MNHNS and SASEGT. CDR3 length equals 15 residues. CDR3 amino acids: CASSELSSKGNEQYF. The CDR3 coding sequence is TGTGCCAGCAGTGAATTATCTAGCAAAGGGAACGAGCAGTACTTC.

This CDR3 reads CASSLTPPLRGVSTDTQYF. The CDR3 nucleotides read TGTGCCAGCAGCTTAACCCCCCCGCTACGGGGGGTTAGCACAGATACGCAGTATTTT. The rearrangement uses TRBV7-3 and TRBJ2-3; 7 bases line up with TRBD2. CDR1 and CDR2 from the germline V gene are SGHTA and FQGTGA. The CDR3 runs 19 residues. V gave up 0 bases and J gave up 0 bases; unmatched junction bases: 12.

This rearrangement joins TRBV6-5 to TRBJ1-6; weak D call: TRBD1 (5 bases). Looked up from germline, CDR1 is MNHEY and CDR2 is SVGAGI. The CDR3 runs to 13 residues. V dropped 8 bases and J dropped 3 bases, with 8 bases sitting between them. In DNA, the CDR3 is TGTGCCAGCCGACAGTTCTATAATTCACCCCTCCACTTT. Encoded protein: CASRQFYNSPLHF.

The chain uses TRBV4-1 and TRBJ2-3, with D perhaps TRBD2 (5 bases). CDR3 length equals 17 residues. V was trimmed by 2 bases and J by 2 bases, leaving 17 bases between them. The germline V gene has CDR1 MGHRA and CDR2 YSYEKL. The CDR3 DNA reads as TGCGCCAGCAGCCAACTCCCGAGGGTCCTAGCCACAGATACGCAGTATTTT. Protein sequence: CASSQLPRVLATDTQYF.

This sequence joins TRBV21-1 and TRBJ1-6. TRBV21-1 corresponds to a pseudogene. This CDR3 is 13 amino acids long. The CDR3 reads CASSKGTHSPLHF. The CDR3, as DNA: TGTGCCAGCAGCAAAGGGACTCATTCACCCCTCCACTTT.

This clone is a singleton in its sample. The chain uses TRBV9 and TRBJ2-7, with TRBD1 identical over 7 bases. V lost 3 bases, J lost 4 bases, and 10 bases stayed unmatched. Germline CDR1 and CDR2: SGDLS and YYNGEE. The CDR3 covers 15 residues. As DNA, the CDR3 is TGTGCCAGCAGCGCTTCACCGGGACAGCAGTACGAGCAGTACTTC. Residues: CASSASPGQQYEQYF.

To note about this clone: Different DNA sequences within this sample yield the same CDR3. The chain has TRBV5-1 and TRBJ2-1, with a tentative D call TRBD1 (6 bases). There are 15 residues in the CDR3. V was cut by 5 bases and J by 0 bases, with 12 bases left in between. Germline V gene lookup returns CDR1 SGHRS and CDR2 YFSETQ. The CDR3 protein is CASSLGQTSYNEQFF. The DNA of the CDR3 is TGCGCCAGCAGTTTAGGACAGACCTCCTACAATGAGCAGTTCTTC. Combining the CDR3 with reference TRBV5-1 and TRBJ2-1 gives the whole variable domain KAGVTQTPRYLIKTRGQQVTLSCSPISGHRSVSWYQQTPGQGLQFLFEYFSETQRNKGNFPGRFSGRQFSNSRSEMNVSTLELGDSALYLCASSLGQTSYNEQFFGPGTRLTVL.

This chain joins TRBV19 and TRBJ1-2; 8 bases are a match to TRBD1. V was pared by 3 bases and J by 10 bases, with 4 bases of the junction left unmatched. This CDR3 region has 12 residues. Per germline, CDR1 LNHDA and CDR2 SQIVND (reference sequence). CDR3 amino acids: CASSIRGRHYTF. The CDR3 bases are TGTGCCAGTAGTATCAGGGGGCGGCACTACACCTTC.

This clone was seen just once. The rearrangement links TRBV7-8 to TRBJ2-2, with 8 bases matching TRBD1. The germline CDR1 and CDR2 sequences are SGHVS and FQNEAQ. After removal of 6 bases from V and 1 base from J, the junction contained 4 bases not matched to a gene. The CDR3 is 15 residues long. The CDR3 DNA reads as TGTGCCAGCAGGTCCGGGACAGGGAACACCGGGGAGCTGTTTTTT. This translates into CASRSGTGNTGELFF.

The gene calls are TRBV5-1 and TRBJ1-2; maybe TRBD1 (6 bases). Looked up from germline, CDR1 is SGHRS and CDR2 is YFSETQ. Trimming took 4 bases from V and 4 from J, leaving 17 bases between them. This CDR3 contains 15 residues. CDR3 DNA sequence: TGCGCCAGCAGCGGAGTCAGGGGAAATGGCTATGGCTACACCTTC. This sequence encodes CASSGVRGNGYGYTF.

This chain links TRBV4-1 with TRBJ2-3; 9 bases line up with TRBD2. J was trimmed by 4 bases and V by 0 bases; bases with no gene match: 11. CDR1 and CDR2 from the germline V gene are MGHRA and YSYEKL. This CDR3 comprises 18 residues. CDR3 in amino acids: CASSQDSSGGRVADTQYF. Written as DNA, the CDR3 is TGCGCCAGCAGCCAAGATTCCTCTGGCGGGAGGGTCGCAGATACGCAGTATTTT.

This chain joins TRBV18 and TRBJ2-3; a possible D gene is TRBD2 (6 bases). In germline, CDR1 is KGHSH, CDR2 LQKENI. Trimming removed 0 bases from V and 4 bases from J, with 8 bases in between. The CDR3 covers 14 residues. The CDR3 loop reads CASSPPSGSDTQYF. The CDR3 DNA reads TGTGCCAGCTCACCACCTAGCGGATCAGATACGCAGTATTTT.

The chain has TRBV12-5 and TRBJ1-5; D unclear. Looked up from germline, CDR1 is LGHNT and CDR2 is FRNRAP. The CDR3 contains 14 residues. V was pared by 2 bases and J by 7 bases, with 12 bases between. The CDR3, as DNA: TGTGCTAGTGGTTTGTCGTCCGGGGTCCAGCCCCAGCATTTT. Translated, it gives CASGLSSGVQPQHF. The variable domain in full, with the rest retrieved from reference TRBV12-5 and TRBJ1-5, is DARVTQTPRHKVTEMGQEVTMRCQPILGHNTVFWYRQTMMQGLELLAYFRNRAPLDDSGMPKDRFSAEMPDATLATLKIQPSEPRDSAVYFCASGLSSGVQPQHFGDGTRLSIL.

Worth noting for this clone: Other DNA sequences from this sample encode an identical CDR3 as well. The chain carries TRBV7-2 and TRBJ1-5; D unclear. V lost 5 bases, J lost 3 bases, and 8 bases lay in between. Germline loops: CDR1 SGHTA, CDR2 FQGNSA. The CDR3 has 13 amino acids. CDR3 DNA: TGTGCCAGCAGCCCGAGCCCCAATCAGCCCCAGCATTTT. Translating gives CASSPSPNQPQHF.

V and J are TRBV19 and TRBJ2-2, with D uncertain. The CDR3 sequence is 15 residues long. From germline, CDR1 is LNHDA and CDR2 SQIVND (reference sequence). V was shortened by 2 bases and J by 5 bases, with 12 bases between the two germline ends. The CDR3 DNA is TGTGCCAGTAGTATATCGGTAACGGTTACCGGGGAGCTGTTTTTT. Amino acids: CASSISVTVTGELFF.

This clone showed up just once. The V gene is TRBV7-9, the J gene TRBJ2-3, with D tentatively TRBD1 (5 bases). The V gene's germline CDR1 is SEHNR and CDR2 FQNEAQ (reference sequence). The CDR3 runs 14 residues. The germline V and J ends were trimmed by 2 bases and 4 bases, with 10 bases remaining between them. CDR3 amino acids: CASSLTGLPDTQYF. Written as DNA, the CDR3 is TGTGCCAGCAGCTTAACAGGCTTACCAGATACGCAGTATTTT.